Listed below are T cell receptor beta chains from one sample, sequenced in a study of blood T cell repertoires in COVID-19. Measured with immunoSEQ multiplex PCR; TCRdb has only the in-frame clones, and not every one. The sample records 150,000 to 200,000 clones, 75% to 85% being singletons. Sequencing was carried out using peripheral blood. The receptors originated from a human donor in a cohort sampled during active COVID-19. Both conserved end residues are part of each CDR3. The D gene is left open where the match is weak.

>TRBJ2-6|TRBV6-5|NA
CASSYSQDSGANVLTF
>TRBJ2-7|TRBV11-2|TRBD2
CASSYGTRAYEQYF
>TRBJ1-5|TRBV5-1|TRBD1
CASSSGTGDRQPQHF
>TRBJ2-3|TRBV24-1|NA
CATSVGGSTDTQYF
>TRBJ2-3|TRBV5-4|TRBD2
CASSVGTRFTDTQYF
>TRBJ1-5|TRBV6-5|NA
CASSPGHQPQHF
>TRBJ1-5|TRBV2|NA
CASSDSDRGRGNQPQHF
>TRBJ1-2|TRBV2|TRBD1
CASRRDRGKNYGYTF
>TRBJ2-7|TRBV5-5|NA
CASSFLIAARYEQYF
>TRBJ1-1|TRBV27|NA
CASSFGGAEAFF
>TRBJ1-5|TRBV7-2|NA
CASSFFDQPQHF
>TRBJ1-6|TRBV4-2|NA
CASARDWSYNSPLHF
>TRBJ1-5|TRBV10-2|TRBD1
CASSEAEQGANQPQHF
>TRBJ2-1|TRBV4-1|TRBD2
CASSQDRHSGSSYNEQFF
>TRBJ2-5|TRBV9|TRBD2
CARGRGRRETQYF
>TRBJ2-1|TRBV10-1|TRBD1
CASSSGQGNEQFF
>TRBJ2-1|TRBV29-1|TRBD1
CSVERGLVDEQFF
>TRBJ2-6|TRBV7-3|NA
CASSPGVEGANVLTF
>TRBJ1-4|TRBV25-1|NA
CASRSYGDLNEKLFF
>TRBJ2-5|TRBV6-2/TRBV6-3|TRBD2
CASCRTSAWGQETQYF
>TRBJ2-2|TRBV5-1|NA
CASSLESRGSGELFF
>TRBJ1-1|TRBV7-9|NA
CASSLSRETEAFF
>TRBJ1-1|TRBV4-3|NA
CASSQDEGQNFLNTEAFF
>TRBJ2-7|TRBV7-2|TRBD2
CASSLESRGGSYEQYF
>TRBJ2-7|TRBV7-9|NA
CASSLGSGGASYEQYF
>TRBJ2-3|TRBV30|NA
CAWSVPDLEGADTQYF
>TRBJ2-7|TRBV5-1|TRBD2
CASSLAGGGSSYEQYF
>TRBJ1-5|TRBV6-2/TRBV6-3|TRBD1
CASSYQKTGQGSNQPQHF
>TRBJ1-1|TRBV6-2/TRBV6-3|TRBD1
CASSRTGANTEAFF
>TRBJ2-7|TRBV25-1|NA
CASSTWAEQYF
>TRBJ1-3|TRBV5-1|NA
CASSLGSEVLAGNTIYF
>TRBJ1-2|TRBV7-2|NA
CASSPDGVYGYTF
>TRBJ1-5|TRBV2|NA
CASFTGPEQPQHF
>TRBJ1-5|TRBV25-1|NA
CASRQAVNQPQHF
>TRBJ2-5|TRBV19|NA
CASSIRWTGQETQYF
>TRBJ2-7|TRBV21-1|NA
CASSFPGTPFSYEQYF
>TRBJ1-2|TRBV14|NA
CASSQALGASNYGYTF
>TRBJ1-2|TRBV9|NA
CASSVGTGNYGYTF
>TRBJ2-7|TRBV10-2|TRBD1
CASSVGTGAYEQYF